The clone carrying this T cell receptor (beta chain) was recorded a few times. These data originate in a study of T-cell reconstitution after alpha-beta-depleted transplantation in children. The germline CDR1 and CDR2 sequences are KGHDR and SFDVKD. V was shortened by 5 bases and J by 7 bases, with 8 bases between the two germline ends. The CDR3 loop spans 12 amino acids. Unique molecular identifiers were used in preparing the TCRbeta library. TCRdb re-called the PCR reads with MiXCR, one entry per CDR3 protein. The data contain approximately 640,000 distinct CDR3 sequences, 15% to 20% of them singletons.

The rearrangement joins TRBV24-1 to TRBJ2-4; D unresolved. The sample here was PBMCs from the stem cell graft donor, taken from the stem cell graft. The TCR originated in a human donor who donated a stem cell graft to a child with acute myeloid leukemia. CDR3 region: CATSGASNIQYF. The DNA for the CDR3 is TGTGCCACCAGTGGGGCCAGTAACATTCAGTACTTC.